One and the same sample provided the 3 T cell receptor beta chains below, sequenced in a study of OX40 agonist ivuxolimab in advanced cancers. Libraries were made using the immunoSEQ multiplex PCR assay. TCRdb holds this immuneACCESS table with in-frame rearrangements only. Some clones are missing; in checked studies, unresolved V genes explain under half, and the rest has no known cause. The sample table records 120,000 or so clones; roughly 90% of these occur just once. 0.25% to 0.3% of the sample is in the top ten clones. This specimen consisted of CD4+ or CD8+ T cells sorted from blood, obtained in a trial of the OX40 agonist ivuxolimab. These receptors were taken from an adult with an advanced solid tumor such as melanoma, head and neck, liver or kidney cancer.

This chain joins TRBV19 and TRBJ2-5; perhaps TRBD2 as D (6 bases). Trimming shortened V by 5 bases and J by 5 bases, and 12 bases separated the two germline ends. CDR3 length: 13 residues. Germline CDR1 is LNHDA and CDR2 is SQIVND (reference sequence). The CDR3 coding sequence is TGTGCCAGTAGTCCGGGGGTCGGGGAGACCCAGTACTTC. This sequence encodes CASSPGVGETQYF.

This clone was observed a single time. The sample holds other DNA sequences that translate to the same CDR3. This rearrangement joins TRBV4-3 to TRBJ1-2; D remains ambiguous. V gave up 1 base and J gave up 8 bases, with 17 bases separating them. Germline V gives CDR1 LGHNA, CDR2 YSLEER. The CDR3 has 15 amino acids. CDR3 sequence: CASSQVTGSRYGYTF. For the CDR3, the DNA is TGCGCCAGCAGCCAAGTTACCGGTTCTCGGTACGGCTACACCTTC.

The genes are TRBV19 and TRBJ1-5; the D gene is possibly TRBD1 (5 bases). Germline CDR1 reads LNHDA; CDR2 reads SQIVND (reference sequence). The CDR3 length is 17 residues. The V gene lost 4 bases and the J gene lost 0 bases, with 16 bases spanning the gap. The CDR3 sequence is CASSRTRQFYSNQPQHF. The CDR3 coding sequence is TGTGCCAGTAGTAGAACCCGACAGTTCTATAGCAATCAGCCCCAGCATTTT.